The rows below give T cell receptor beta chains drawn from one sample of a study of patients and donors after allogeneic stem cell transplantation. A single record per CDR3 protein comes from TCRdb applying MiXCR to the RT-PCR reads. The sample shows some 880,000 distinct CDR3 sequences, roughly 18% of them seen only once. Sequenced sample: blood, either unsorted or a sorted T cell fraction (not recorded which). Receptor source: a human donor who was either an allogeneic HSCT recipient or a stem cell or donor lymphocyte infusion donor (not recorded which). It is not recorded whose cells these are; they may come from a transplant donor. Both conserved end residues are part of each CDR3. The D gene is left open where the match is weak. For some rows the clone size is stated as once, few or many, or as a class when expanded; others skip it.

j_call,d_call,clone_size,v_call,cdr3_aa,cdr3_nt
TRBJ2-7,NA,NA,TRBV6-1,CASSDARSYEQYF,TGTGCCAGCAGTGACGCCAGGTCCTACGAGCAGTACTTC
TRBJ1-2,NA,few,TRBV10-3,CAISMTVEGYTF,TGTGCCATCAGTATGACAGTGGAAGGCTACACCTTC
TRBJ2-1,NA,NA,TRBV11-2,CASSFRGFATSPISYNEQFF,TGTGCCAGCAGCTTCCGGGGATTCGCGACTTCTCCTATTTCCTACAATGAGCAGTTCTTC
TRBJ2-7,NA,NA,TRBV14,CASSQWGANEQYF,TGTGCCAGCAGCCAATGGGGGGCTAACGAGCAGTACTTC
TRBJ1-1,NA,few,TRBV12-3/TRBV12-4,CASSSQRAWTEAFF,TGTGCCAGCAGTTCGCAGAGGGCATGGACTGAAGCTTTCTTT
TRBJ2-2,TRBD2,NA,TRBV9,CASSAGTTNTGELFF,TGTGCCAGCAGCGCCGGGACTACCAACACCGGGGAGCTGTTTTTT
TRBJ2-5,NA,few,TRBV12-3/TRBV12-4,CASIERPGGLEAQYF,TGTGCCAGCATCGAACGCCCAGGAGGATTGGAGGCCCAGTACTTC
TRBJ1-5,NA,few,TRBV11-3,CASSLDSSGPQHF,TGTGCCAGCAGCTTAGACTCATCAGGACCCCAGCATTTT
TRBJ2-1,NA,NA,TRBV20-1,CSARPPDNEQFF,TGCAGTGCTAGACCTCCGGACAATGAGCAGTTCTTC
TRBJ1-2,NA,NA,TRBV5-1,CASSLGAGAVYGYTF,TGCGCCAGCAGCTTGGGGGCCGGGGCAGTCTATGGCTACACCTTC
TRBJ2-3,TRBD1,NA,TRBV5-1,CASSSDRGNPDTQYF,TGCGCCAGCAGCTCCGACAGGGGAAATCCAGATACGCAGTATTTT
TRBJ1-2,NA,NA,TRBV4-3,CASSQAGSWYGYTF,TGCGCCAGCAGCCAAGCCGGCAGTTGGTATGGCTACACCTTC
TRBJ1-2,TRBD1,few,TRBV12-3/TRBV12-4,CASSPGQDSNYGYTF,TGTGCCAGCAGTCCGGGACAGGACTCTAACTATGGCTACACCTTC
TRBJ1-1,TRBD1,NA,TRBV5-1,CASSLEGQGAGAEAFF,TGCGCCAGCAGCTTGGAAGGACAGGGGGCCGGGGCCGAAGCTTTCTTT
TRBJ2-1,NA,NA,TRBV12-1,CASSFVRCRTGKVDEQFF,TGTGCCAGCAGCTTTGTGAGGTGTCGGACAGGGAAGGTCGATGAGCAGTTCTTC
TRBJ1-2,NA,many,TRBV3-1,CASSQGLYGYTF,TGTGCCAGCAGCCAAGGGTTGTATGGCTACACCTTC
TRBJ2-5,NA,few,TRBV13,CASTIRVRETQYF,TGTGCCAGCACAATCAGGGTCAGAGAGACCCAGTACTTC
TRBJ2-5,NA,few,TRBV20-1,CSARYPGAAETQYF,TGCAGTGCTAGATACCCGGGAGCGGCGGAGACCCAGTACTTC
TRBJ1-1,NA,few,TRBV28,CASSFRTSNTEAFF,TGTGCCAGCAGTTTTCGGACATCGAACACTGAAGCTTTCTTT
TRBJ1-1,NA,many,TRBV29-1,CSVRPGVYTEAFF,TGCAGCGTTCGGCCCGGGGTGTACACTGAAGCTTTCTTT
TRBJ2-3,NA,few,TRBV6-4,CASSDSVAGGTDTQYF,TGTGCCAGCAGTGACTCAGTAGCTGGGGGCACAGATACGCAGTATTTT
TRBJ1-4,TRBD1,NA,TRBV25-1,CASSWGDRVEKLFF,TGTGCCAGCAGCTGGGGGGACAGGGTTGAAAAACTGTTTTTT
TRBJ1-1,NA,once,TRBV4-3,CASSPGRGNGRNTEAFF,TGCGCCAGCAGCCCGGGGCGGGGGAACGGCCGGAACACTGAAGCTTTCTTT
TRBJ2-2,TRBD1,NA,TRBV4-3,CASSRRDRGAGELFF,TGCGCCAGCAGCCGCCGGGACAGGGGAGCCGGGGAGCTGTTTTTT
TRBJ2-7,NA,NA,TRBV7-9,CASSLAPEGSYEQYF,TGTGCCAGCAGCTTAGCGCCAGAAGGTTCGTACGAGCAGTACTTC
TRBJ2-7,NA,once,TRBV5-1,CASRPGGGISYEQYF,TGCGCCAGCAGGCCCGGAGGGGGGATTTCCTACGAGCAGTACTTC
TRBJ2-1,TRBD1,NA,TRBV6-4,CASSEETGVFGNEQFF,TGTGCCAGCAGCGAAGAGACAGGGGTCTTTGGCAATGAGCAGTTCTTC
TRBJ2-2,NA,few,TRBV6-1,CASSRGADPIRNTGELFF,TGTGCCAGCAGTCGGGGGGCGGACCCGATCAGGAACACCGGGGAGCTGTTTTTT
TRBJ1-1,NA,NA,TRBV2,CASTSGQTPRTEAFF,TGTGCCAGCACGTCGGGGCAGACACCGAGAACTGAAGCTTTCTTT
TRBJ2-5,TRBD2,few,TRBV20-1,CSATGTSGETQYF,TGCAGTGCTACCGGGACTAGCGGAGAGACCCAGTACTTC
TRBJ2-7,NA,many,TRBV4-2,CASSQDWGSYEQYF,TGTGCCAGCAGCCAAGATTGGGGTTCCTACGAGCAGTACTTC
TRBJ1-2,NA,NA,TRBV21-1,CASSKGSGRGTF,TGTGCCAGCAGCAAAGGGTCGGGCAGGGGGACCTTC
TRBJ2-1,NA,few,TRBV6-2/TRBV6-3,CASSQPRTSEQFF,TGTGCCAGCAGTCAGCCACGGACCTCGGAGCAGTTCTTC
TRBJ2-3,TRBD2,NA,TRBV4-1,CASSQESSGGDTQYF,TGCGCCAGCAGCCAAGAGTCTAGCGGGGGGGATACGCAGTATTTT
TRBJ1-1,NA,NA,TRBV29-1,CTGWGLNTEAFF,TGCACCGGATGGGGACTGAACACTGAAGCTTTCTTT
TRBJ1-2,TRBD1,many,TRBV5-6,CASSSGQGVGGYTF,TGTGCCAGCAGCTCCGGACAGGGTGTAGGAGGCTACACCTTC
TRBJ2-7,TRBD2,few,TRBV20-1,CSARGPSGNEQYF,TGCAGTGCTAGAGGGCCTAGCGGGAACGAGCAGTACTTC
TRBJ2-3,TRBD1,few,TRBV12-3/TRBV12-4,CASSPPGQGTDTQYF,TGTGCCAGCAGTCCACCTGGACAGGGGACAGATACGCAGTATTTT